This entry lists 29 T cell receptor beta chains sequenced from one sample in a study of T cell responses to AZD1222 COVID-19 vaccine. Libraries were prepared by immunoSEQ multiplex PCR; TCRdb keeps only in-frame clonotypes and omits some of them. Of fewer than 150,000 clones listed, about 91% were seen once; the top ten hold under 3.5%. The sequencing used peripheral blood, collected on day 0 of AZD1222 vaccination. All receptors come from an adult in good health.

This clone was picked up one time. The rearrangement joins TRBV12-3 or TRBV12-4 to TRBJ1-1; D not resolved. V dropped 5 bases and J dropped 5 bases, with 3 bases sitting between them. This CDR3 has 10 amino acids. In DNA, the CDR3 is TGTGCCAGCAGTCTGACTGAAGCTTTCTTT. Its translation: CASSLTEAFF.

The chain carries TRBV6-5 and TRBJ2-2, with a possible D match to TRBD2 (6 bases). The CDR3 has 14 amino acids. Per the germline V gene, CDR1 is MNHEY and CDR2 is SVGAGI. The ends were cut back, 6 bases at V and 1 base at J, with 9 bases in the middle. The CDR3 bases are TGTGCCAGCAGGGGGGACTTGAACACCGGGGAGCTGTTTTTT. Protein: CASRGDLNTGELFF.

This rearrangement joins TRBV19 to TRBJ1-1; the match to TRBD1 covers 10 bases. The germline gives CDR1 LNHDA, CDR2 SQIVND (reference sequence). There are 14 residues in the CDR3. The V gene end was trimmed by 6 bases and the J gene end by 4 bases; junction bases not matched to a gene: 5. CDR3 coding DNA: TGTGCCAGTAGCCAGACAGGGGGCGGCACTGAAGCTTTCTTT. It yields the protein CASSQTGGGTEAFF.

CDR3 DNA sequence: TGCAGCGTCTCCCTAGCGGGACCGCCGTACAATGAGCAGTTCTTC. Protein sequence: CSVSLAGPPYNEQFF. The V call is TRBV29-1, the J call TRBJ2-1, with 9 bases lining up with TRBD2. Per the germline V gene, CDR1 is SQVTM and CDR2 is ANQGSEA. V shed 6 bases, J shed 4 bases, and the junction held 10 bases outside the gene matches. The CDR3 spans 15 residues.

The chain is built from TRBV7-2 and TRBJ1-1; 7 bases agree with TRBD1. The length of the CDR3 is 15 residues. Germline V gene lookup returns CDR1 SGHTA and CDR2 FQGNSA. The V gene end was trimmed by 2 bases and the J gene end by 10 bases; junction bases not matched to a gene: 13. The CDR3 reads CASSLQQGRSDGAFF. CDR3 DNA sequence: TGTGCCAGCAGCTTACAACAGGGGAGGAGTGACGGAGCTTTCTTT.

The chain carries TRBV6-6 and TRBJ1-4; a weak D match, TRBD1 (5 bases). Germline V gene data show CDR1 as MNHNY and CDR2 as SVGAGI (reference sequence). Trimming took 6 bases from V and 7 from J, leaving 9 bases between them. The CDR3 sequence is 12 residues long. CDR3 coding DNA: TGTGCCAGCAGCCCGGGGGGTGAAAAACTGTTTTTT. Amino acids: CASSPGGEKLFF.

The chain uses TRBV19 and TRBJ1-4, with D perhaps TRBD1 (5 bases). Trimming pared 3 bases from V and 8 bases from J, leaving 13 bases between. Germline V gene data show CDR1 as LNHDA and CDR2 as SQIVND (reference sequence). The CDR3 consists of 14 residues. As DNA, the CDR3 is TGTGCCAGTAGTATCCCCGGGACCCCAGAAAAACTGTTTTTT. Its protein is CASSIPGTPEKLFF.

This chain connects TRBV7-2 to TRBJ1-3; D remains ambiguous. CDR3 size: 13 residues. Germline CDR1 and CDR2: SGHTA and FQGNSA. Trimming left V 4 bases short and J 4 bases short, with 8 bases between. The CDR3 DNA follows: TGTGCCAGCAGCTCTACACCGGGAAACACCATATATTTT. This encodes CASSSTPGNTIYF.

The V call is TRBV7-2, the J call TRBJ1-3, with D hard to call. CDR1 is SGHTA, CDR2 FQGNSA, per germline. Trimming shortened V by 2 bases and J by 0 bases, and 8 bases separated the two germline ends. This CDR3 comprises 15 residues. CDR3 sequence reads: CASSLLGNSGNTIYF. CDR3 DNA: TGTGCCAGCAGCTTATTAGGAAACTCTGGAAACACCATATATTTT.

This chain links TRBV6-1 with TRBJ2-7, with 7 nucleotides matching TRBD2. The CDR3 runs to 16 residues. Per germline, CDR1 MNHNS and CDR2 SASEGT. The ends lost 4 bases at V and 4 bases at J; junction bases unmatched: 13. The chain's CDR3 is CASSVAAGVSSYEQYF. The CDR3 DNA reads TGTGCCAGCAGTGTGGCTGCGGGAGTGTCATCTTACGAGCAGTACTTC.

This clone appeared once. The chain couples TRBV28 to TRBJ1-2, with D perhaps TRBD1 (5 bases). Germline assignment: CDR1 MDHEN and CDR2 SYDVKM. The CDR3 runs to 12 residues. Trimming took off 10 bases at V and 6 bases at J, with 15 bases between the two ends. The CDR3 reads CATASGPHGYTF. CDR3 in DNA: TGTGCCACCGCTTCAGGGCCTCATGGCTACACCTTC.

This clone was seen a handful of times. The V and J genes are TRBV6-5 and TRBJ2-2; 9 nucleotides agree with TRBD2. The length of the CDR3 is 15 residues. Germline trimming cut 5 bases from V and 0 bases from J; bases unmatched to any gene: 1. Germline V gene data show CDR1 as MNHEY and CDR2 as SVGAGI. The CDR3 here is CASSLAGTNTGELFF. CDR3 DNA: TGTGCCAGCAGTCTAGCGGGAACGAACACCGGGGAGCTGTTTTTT.

The chain has TRBV30 and TRBJ2-7; weak D call: TRBD1 (5 bases). V lost 3 bases, J lost 0 bases, and 18 bases lay in between. The CDR3 contains 16 residues. CDR1 is GTSNPN, CDR2 SVGIG, per germline (reference sequence). The CDR3: CAWRARRQPDSYEQYF. The DNA for the CDR3 is TGTGCCTGGAGGGCACGTAGACAGCCTGACTCCTACGAGCAGTACTTC.

The chain is built from TRBV7-9 and TRBJ2-7; 8 bases map to TRBD2. The CDR3 spans 14 residues. The V gene end was trimmed by 3 bases and the J gene end by 3 bases; junction bases not matched to a gene: 4. The germline V gene has CDR1 SEHNR and CDR2 FQNEAQ (reference sequence). The CDR3 bases are TGTGCCAGCAGCTTCCCGGGAGGGGGCTACGAGCAGTACTTC. Residues: CASSFPGGGYEQYF.

This chain links TRBV6-5 with TRBJ1-4; D remains unclear. Trimming shortened V by 0 bases and J by 7 bases, and 6 bases separated the two germline ends. This CDR3 has 13 amino acids. Germline CDR1 MNHEY, CDR2 SVGAGI. CDR3 sequence reads: CASSYSTGEKLFF. In nucleotides, the CDR3 is TGTGCCAGCAGTTACTCTACTGGTGAAAAACTGTTTTTT.

The chain is built from TRBV7-9 and TRBJ1-2, with 9 nucleotides matching TRBD1. Trimming at V came to 5 bases and at J to 8 bases, leaving 9 bases not matched to a gene. The CDR3 loop spans 14 amino acids. Germline-derived CDR1 and CDR2 are SEHNR and FQNEAQ (reference sequence). DNA of the CDR3: TGTGCCAGCAGCCCGGGACAGGGAGTGTGGGGCTACACCTTC. Residues: CASSPGQGVWGYTF.

The rearrangement links TRBV7-7 to TRBJ2-7; perhaps TRBD1 as D (6 bases). The CDR3 sequence is 13 residues long. Trimming stripped 5 bases from V and 6 bases from J, with 14 bases between. Germline V CDR1 and CDR2: SSHAT, FNYEAQ (reference sequence). CDR3 bases: TGTGCCAGCAGCACAGGACAGTGGGGCGAGCAGTACTTC. Translation gives CASSTGQWGEQYF.

The chain is built from TRBV7-9 and TRBJ2-2; D gene ambiguous. Germline V gene sequence: CDR1 SEHNR, CDR2 FQNEAQ (reference sequence). V was trimmed by 2 bases and J by 0 bases, leaving 7 bases between them. The CDR3 sequence is 15 residues long. The CDR3 loop reads CASSLPGSNTGELFF. Here the CDR3 DNA reads TGTGCCAGCAGCTTACCAGGATCGAACACCGGGGAGCTGTTTTTT.

The J gene is TRBJ1-1, the V gene TRBV14; D gene unclear. Germline assignment: CDR1 SGHDN and CDR2 FVKESK. The V end was cut by 7 bases, the J end by 1 base, with 16 bases between. This CDR3 spans 15 amino acids. DNA of the CDR3: TGTGCCAGCACGGCCGGGGTACCCTCGAACACTGAAGCTTTCTTT. It is translated as CASTAGVPSNTEAFF.

V and J are TRBV18 and TRBJ1-5; D is ambiguous. V lost 3 bases, J lost 8 bases, and 11 bases lay in between. Germline V gene sequence: CDR1 KGHSH, CDR2 LQKENI. The CDR3 extends over 13 amino acids. The CDR3 sequence: CASSPNMGEPQHF. CDR3 in DNA: TGTGCCAGCTCACCGAACATGGGTGAGCCCCAGCATTTT.

The rearrangement joins TRBV19 to TRBJ2-1; a possible D gene is TRBD2 (6 bases). CDR1 LNHDA and CDR2 SQIVND come from the germline V gene (reference sequence). The CDR3 sequence is 13 residues long. Trimming removed 10 bases from V and 7 bases from J, with 17 bases in between. The CDR3 nucleotides are TGTGCCACCTACGGACCCCGGGAGAATGAGCAGTTCTTC. This sequence encodes CATYGPRENEQFF.

The chain couples TRBV5-4 to TRBJ1-1; 8 nucleotides agree with TRBD1. In germline, CDR1 is SGHNT, CDR2 YYREEE (reference sequence). The CDR3 has 15 residues. V gave up 0 bases and J gave up 5 bases; unmatched junction bases: 6. The CDR3 bases are TGTGCCAGCAGCTTGGTTCCAGGGGGCAATACTGAAGCTTTCTTT. Protein: CASSLVPGGNTEAFF.

The chain has TRBV30 and TRBJ1-5; no firm D call. The germline gives CDR1 GTSNPN, CDR2 SVGIG (reference sequence). There are 13 residues in the CDR3. V shed 2 bases and J shed 3 bases, with 8 bases lying between them. The CDR3 region has the DNA TGTGCCTGGAGTAAAGGGAACAATCAGCCCCAGCATTTT. It yields the protein CAWSKGNNQPQHF.

In DNA, the CDR3 is TGCGCCAGCAGTGGAGGGACAGGGGGCGACGCTTTCTTT. Protein sequence: CASSGGTGGDAFF. The chain recombines TRBV10-1 with TRBJ1-1; 12 bases fit TRBD1. Germline CDR1 reads WNHNN; CDR2 reads SYGVQD (reference sequence). The J segment lost 11 bases and the V segment lost 4 bases, leaving 5 bases of the junction unmatched. The CDR3 sequence is 13 residues long.

V usage is TRBV4-3 and J usage is TRBJ2-7; D unresolved. Germline-derived CDR1 and CDR2 are LGHNA and YSLEER. Trimming took off 1 base at V and 5 bases at J, with 6 bases between the two ends. This CDR3 has 12 residues. This CDR3 reads CASSQGFNEQYF. DNA of the CDR3: TGCGCCAGCAGCCAAGGATTTAACGAGCAGTACTTC.

The chain's CDR3 is CASGSHYGYTF. The CDR3 DNA sequence: TGTGCTAGTGGTTCACACTATGGCTACACCTTC. The chain recombines TRBV12-5 with TRBJ1-2; D remains unclear. Trimming pared 4 bases from V and 3 bases from J, leaving 3 bases between. Germline V gene sequence: CDR1 LGHNT, CDR2 FRNRAP. CDR3 length equals 11 residues.

For the CDR3, the DNA is TGTGCCAGCAGTGAACCCGGGAACACTGAAGCTTTCTTT. This encodes CASSEPGNTEAFF. This chain uses TRBV25-1 with TRBJ1-1; D remains unclear. Germline CDR1 MGHDK, CDR2 SYGVNS. CDR3 length equals 13 residues. V lost 2 bases to trimming and J lost 1 base, with 5 bases between them.

The rearrangement joins TRBV9 to TRBJ1-2; no definite D call. Trimming took 0 bases from V and 11 from J, leaving 14 bases between them. The germline V gene encodes CDR1 SGDLS and CDR2 YYNGEE. This CDR3 has 13 amino acids. CDR3 sequence reads: CASSVAERVGYTF. The CDR3 DNA sequence: TGTGCCAGCAGCGTAGCCGAGAGAGTCGGATACACCTTC.

V is TRBV30 and J is TRBJ1-3; 7 bases fit TRBD1. The germline V gene encodes CDR1 GTSNPN and CDR2 SVGIG (reference sequence). The CDR3 has 13 amino acids. V was clipped by 6 bases and J by 0 bases; unmatched bases: 2. The CDR3 protein is CACTGASGNTIYF. DNA of the CDR3: TGTGCCTGTACAGGGGCCTCTGGAAACACCATATATTTT.